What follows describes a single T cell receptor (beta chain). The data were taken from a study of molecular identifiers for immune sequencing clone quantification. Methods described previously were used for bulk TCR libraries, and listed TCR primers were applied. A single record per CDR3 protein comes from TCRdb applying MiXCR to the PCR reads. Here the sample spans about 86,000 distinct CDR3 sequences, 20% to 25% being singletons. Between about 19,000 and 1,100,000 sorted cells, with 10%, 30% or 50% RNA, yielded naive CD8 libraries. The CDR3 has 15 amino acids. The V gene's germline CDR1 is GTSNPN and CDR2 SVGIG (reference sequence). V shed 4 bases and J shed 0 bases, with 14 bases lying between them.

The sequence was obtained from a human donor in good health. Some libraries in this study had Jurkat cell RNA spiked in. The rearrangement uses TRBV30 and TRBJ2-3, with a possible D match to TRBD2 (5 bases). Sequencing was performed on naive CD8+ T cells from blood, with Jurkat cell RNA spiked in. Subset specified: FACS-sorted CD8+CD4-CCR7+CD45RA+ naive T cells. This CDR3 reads CAWTLGAESTDTQYF. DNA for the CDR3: TGTGCCTGGACCTTAGGAGCGGAGAGCACAGATACGCAGTATTTT.